A selection of T cell receptor beta chains follows, all from one sample in a study of T-cell memory formation after mild COVID-19. TCRdb re-called the 5' RACE reads with MiXCR, one entry per CDR3 protein. The table records 350,000 to 450,000 distinct CDR3 sequences, 20% to 30% of them present only once. Sequenced material: PBMCs or a T cell subset sorted from them (not recorded which). These receptors were collected from an adult woman who had mild COVID-19 (a few samples of this study predate the infection). Cell type and time point are not known. CDR3s include the opening cysteine and the closing phenylalanine or tryptophan. Fields, in order: CDR3 length, V gene, CDR3 protein.

10	TRBV21-1	CASSETPLHF
13	TRBV18	CASSPGNNQPQHF
14	TRBV5-1	CASTGTLNTGELFF
14	TRBV5-1	CASSAGEFTGELFF
12	TRBV6-1	CASSWKTGELFF
14	TRBV7-3	CASSLNREVHEQFF
15	TRBV7-6	CASSADGTSGNTIYF
12	TRBV24-1	CATSVSYNEQFF
16	TRBV6-2/TRBV6-3	CASSYLGRSLSYEQYF
15	TRBV27	CASSLMISSYNEQFF
15	TRBV5-5	CASRPPGQGIHEQYF
16	TRBV6-2/TRBV6-3	CASSSRGQGSYNEQFF
14	TRBV30	CAWSVSLSGGTQYF
14	TRBV12-3/TRBV12-4	CASSFTSGKETQYF
13	TRBV4-1	CASSQDRRYEQYF
13	TRBV3-1	CASSHGTGNTIYF
17	TRBV20-1	CSASQRQIAGGSNEQFF
15	TRBV9	CASSVGGGGAYEQYF
14	TRBV12-3/TRBV12-4	CASSPTGISQPQHF
15	TRBV7-2	CASSLATLARETQYF
18	TRBV5-6	CASTTITGQRKSRETQYF
13	TRBV6-5	CASSLNRGREQYF
14	TRBV4-1	CASSPGQGVREQYF
15	TRBV9	CASSVSWQGTYEQYF
14	TRBV27	CATRGQSNTGELFF
15	TRBV5-1	CASSSGSGASYEQYF
15	TRBV5-6	CASSPRTARTDTQYF
13	TRBV25-1	CASSVGQGYEQYF
13	TRBV27	CASSSTGRNEQYF
15	TRBV7-9	CASLARGLGMDGYTF
13	TRBV18	CASYTYLNTEAFF
14	TRBV24-1	CATSDWTSGKGQFF
14	TRBV29-1	CSVEAEQPLGEQYF
16	TRBV5-1	CASSLVLGSSYNEQFF
16	TRBV10-3	CANSDGTAGWANVLTF
16	TRBV7-6	CASSLALAGGRDEQFF
14	TRBV7-2	CASSLARGVYEQYF
19	TRBV4-3	CASSQDVVDVGRPNTEAFF
15	TRBV7-9	CASSPRPGKAGELFF
15	TRBV20-1	CSARDRQADFYEQYF
18	TRBV7-8	CASSVLMVGTGGSYEQYF
16	TRBV14	CASSPRSVEGAYEQYF
14	TRBV4-1	CASSQDPPADTQYF
17	TRBV23-1	CASSHLSGGPNTGELFF
16	TRBV27	CASSFRLPGAGETQYF
17	TRBV12-3/TRBV12-4	CASSPRWGQGFHVVQYF
13	TRBV19	CASRAGTVNGYTF
16	TRBV7-8	CASSNSDGQWGQGQFF
16	TRBV5-1	CASSLVGRGAPDTQYF
13	TRBV5-1	CASSLGTGEGYTF
13	TRBV29-1	CSVERADSYEQYF
13	TRBV6-2/TRBV6-3	CASSYAAWNGYTF
12	TRBV3-1	CASSLHSTEAFF
16	TRBV12-3/TRBV12-4	CASSLGSPGSTDTQYF
11	TRBV6-1	CASSVDLAAFF
14	TRBV12-5	CASGLEGTGYEQYF
12	TRBV14	CASSPGQGEQFF